The TCR beta chain described here comes from a study of blood T cell repertoires in COVID-19. Assay: immunoSEQ multiplex PCR; the TCRdb copy retains only in-frame clones and omits some. The sample yields around 330,000 clones, 89% seen once. Participants came from fewer than 25 US areas, aged about 18 to 89 years. Cohort placement rested on clinical history that participants reported themselves. Looked up from germline, CDR1 is SEHNR and CDR2 is FQNEAQ (reference sequence). The CDR3 is 16 residues long. Deletions cut 1 base from V and 4 bases from J, with 16 bases between. The sample was PBMCs or T cells enriched from blood (not recorded which). The chain uses TRBV7-9 and TRBJ1-2; a possible D gene is TRBD1 (6 bases). The clonotype originates from a man in his sixties who had recovered from COVID-19. The CDR3 is CASSLESGTRIYGYTF. The CDR3 DNA reads TGTGCCAGCAGCTTAGAGTCCGGGACAAGGATCTATGGCTACACCTTC. The full variable domain, with the rest looked up from reference TRBV7-9 and TRBJ1-2, is DTGVSQNPRHKITKRGQNVTFRCDPISEHNRLYWYRQTLGQGPEFLTYFQNEAQLEKSRLLSDRFSAERPKGSFSTLEIQRTEQGDSAMYLCASSLESGTRIYGYTFGSGTRLTVV.